This TCR beta chain was documented in a study of blood T cells in healthy people across ages. Whole-study context: Template switching recovered approximately one barcoded beta molecule for every two T cells. Study-wide results and limits: Per-million-T-cell TCR beta diversity fell roughly linearly with age.

CDR1 is WNHNN and CDR2 is SYGVQD in the germline V gene (reference sequence). CDR3 size: 14 residues. Trimming took off 2 bases at V and 5 bases at J, with 12 bases between the two ends. For the second PCR, which ran for roughly 7 to 11 cycles, a sample-barcoded 5' primer and a J-beta primer mix were used. Each cDNA molecule received a tag from a template-switch adaptor that had 12 random nucleotides. Each of the samples gave a minimum of 2.5 million paired-end reads that contained CDR3. TCRdb processed the 5' RACE reads anew with MiXCR; each CDR3 protein has one entry. The sample carries 1.2 million to 1.5 million distinct CDR3 sequences, 45% to 70% recorded once. As to this clonotype: Its target is unknown.

This clonotype originated in a man between 18 and 35 years old in good health. Sequencing used blood. The rearrangement links TRBV10-1 to TRBJ2-5; D is undetermined. CDR3 residues: CASSEIGGGETQYF. The CDR3, as DNA: TGCGCCAGCAGTGAGATAGGTGGTGGGGAGACCCAGTACTTC.